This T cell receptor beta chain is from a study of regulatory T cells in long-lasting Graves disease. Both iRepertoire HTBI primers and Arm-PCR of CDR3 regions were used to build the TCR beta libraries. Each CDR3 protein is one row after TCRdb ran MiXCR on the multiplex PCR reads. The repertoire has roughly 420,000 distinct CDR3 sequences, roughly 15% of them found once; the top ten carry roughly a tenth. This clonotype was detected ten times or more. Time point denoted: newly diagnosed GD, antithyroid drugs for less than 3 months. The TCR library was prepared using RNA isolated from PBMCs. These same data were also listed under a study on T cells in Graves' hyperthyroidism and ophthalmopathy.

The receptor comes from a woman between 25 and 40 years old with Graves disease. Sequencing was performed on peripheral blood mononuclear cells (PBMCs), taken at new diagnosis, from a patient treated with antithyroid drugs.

The CDR3 nucleotides are TGTGCCAGCAGTGAGTCCGGGACTCGAGCCTACGAGCAGTACTTC. Translation gives CASSESGTRAYEQYF. V gene TRBV2 combines with J gene TRBJ2-7, with a possible D match to TRBD2 (6 bases). The CDR3 is made up of 15 amino acids. V lost 3 bases and J lost 2, with 14 bases in between. Germline V CDR1 and CDR2: SNHLY, FYNNEI. The full variable domain, its missing parts supplied by reference TRBV2 and TRBJ2-7, is EPEVTQTPSHQVTQMGQEVILRCVPISNHLYFYWYRQILGQKVEFLVSFYNNEISEKSEIFDDQFSVERPDGSNFTLKIRSTKLEDSAMYFCASSESGTRAYEQYFGPGTRLTVT.